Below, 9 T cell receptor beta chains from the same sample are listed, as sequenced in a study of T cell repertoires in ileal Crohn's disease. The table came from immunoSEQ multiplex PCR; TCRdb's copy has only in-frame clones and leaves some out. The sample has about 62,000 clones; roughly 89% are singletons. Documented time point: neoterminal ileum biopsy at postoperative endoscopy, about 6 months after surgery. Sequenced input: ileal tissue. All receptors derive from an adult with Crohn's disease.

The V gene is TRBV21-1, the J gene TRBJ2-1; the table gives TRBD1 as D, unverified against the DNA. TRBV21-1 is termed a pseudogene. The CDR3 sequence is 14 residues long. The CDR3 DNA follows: TGTGCCAGCCTTACGGGACAGGGGAGGGATGAGCAGTTCTTC. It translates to CASLTGQGRDEQFF.

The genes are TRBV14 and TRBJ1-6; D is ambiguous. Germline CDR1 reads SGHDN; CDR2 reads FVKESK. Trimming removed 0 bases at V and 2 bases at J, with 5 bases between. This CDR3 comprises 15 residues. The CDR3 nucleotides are TGTGCCAGCAGCCAAGACATCACCTATAATTCACCCCTCCACTTT. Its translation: CASSQDITYNSPLHF. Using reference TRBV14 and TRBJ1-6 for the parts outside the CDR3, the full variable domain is EAGVTQFPSHSVIEKGQTVTLRCDPISGHDNLYWYRRVMGKEIKFLLHFVKESKQDESGMPNNRFLAERTGGTYSTLKVQPAELEDSGVYFCASSQDITYNSPLHFGNGTRLTVT.

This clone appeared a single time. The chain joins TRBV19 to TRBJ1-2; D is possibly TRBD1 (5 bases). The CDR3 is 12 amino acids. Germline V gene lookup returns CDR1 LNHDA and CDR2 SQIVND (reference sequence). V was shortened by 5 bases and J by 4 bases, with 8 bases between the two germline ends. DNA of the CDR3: TGTGCCAGTAGTGGCGGGACCTATGGCTACACCTTC. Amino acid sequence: CASSGGTYGYTF.

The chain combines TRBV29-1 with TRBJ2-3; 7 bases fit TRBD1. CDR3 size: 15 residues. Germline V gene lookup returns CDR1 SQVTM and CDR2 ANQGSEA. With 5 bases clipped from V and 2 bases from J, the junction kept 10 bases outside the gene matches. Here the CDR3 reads CSVTYRGHHTDTQYF. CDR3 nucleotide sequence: TGCAGCGTTACTTACAGGGGACACCACACAGATACGCAGTATTTT.

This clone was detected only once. Written as DNA, the CDR3 is TGCGCCAGCAGCTTGAGGACAGGCTATGGCTACACCTTC. Residues: CASSLRTGYGYTF. The rearrangement joins TRBV5-1 to TRBJ1-2; TRBD1 agrees at 7 bases. Germline CDR1 is SGHRS and CDR2 is YFSETQ. The V gene end was trimmed by 1 base and the J gene end by 4 bases; junction bases not matched to a gene: 1. The CDR3 extends over 13 amino acids. The entire variable domain, with the rest obtained from reference TRBV5-1 and TRBJ1-2, is as follows: KAGVTQTPRYLIKTRGQQVTLSCSPISGHRSVSWYQQTPGQGLQFLFEYFSETQRNKGNFPGRFSGRQFSNSRSEMNVSTLELGDSALYLCASSLRTGYGYTFGSGTRLTVV.

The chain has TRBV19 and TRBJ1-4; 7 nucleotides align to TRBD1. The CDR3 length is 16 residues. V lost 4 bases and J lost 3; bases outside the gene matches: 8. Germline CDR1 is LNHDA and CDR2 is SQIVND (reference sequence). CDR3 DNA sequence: TGTGCCAGTAGTACGGGCTTGGACAGGCCTAATGAAAAACTGTTTTTT. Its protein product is CASSTGLDRPNEKLFF.

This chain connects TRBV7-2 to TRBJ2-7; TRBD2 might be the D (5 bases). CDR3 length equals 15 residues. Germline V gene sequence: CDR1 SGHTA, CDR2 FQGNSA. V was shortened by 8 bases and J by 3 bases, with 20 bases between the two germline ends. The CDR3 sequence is CASSGFAELGYEQYF. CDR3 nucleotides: TGTGCCAGCTCGGGGTTTGCCGAGTTAGGCTACGAGCAGTACTTC.

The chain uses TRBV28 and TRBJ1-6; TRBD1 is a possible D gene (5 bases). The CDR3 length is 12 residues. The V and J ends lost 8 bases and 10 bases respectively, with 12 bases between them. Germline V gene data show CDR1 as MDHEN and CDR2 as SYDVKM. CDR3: CASQGTASPLHF. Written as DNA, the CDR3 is TGTGCCAGCCAGGGAACCGCCTCACCCCTCCACTTT.

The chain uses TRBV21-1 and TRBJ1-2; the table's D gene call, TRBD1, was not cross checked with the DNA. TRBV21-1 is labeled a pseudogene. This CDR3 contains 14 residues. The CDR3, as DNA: TGTGCCAGCAGCAAAGCGGGACAGGGCTGCGGCTACACCTTC. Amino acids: CASSKAGQGCGYTF.